This entry concerns a single TCR beta chain. Orbital computed tomography, together with clinical symptoms, serum thyroxine, TRAb and thyroid ultrasound, was used for diagnosis. PBMCs were density-gradient isolated from about 9.6 ml fresh blood. The germline V gene has CDR1 LNHNV and CDR2 YYDKDF (reference sequence). This CDR3 region has 16 residues. The V gene end was trimmed by 0 bases and the J gene end by 6 bases; junction bases not matched to a gene: 8. These data come from a study of Graves' ophthalmopathy and Graves' hyperthyroidism. RNA transcripts were the template, and TCR beta CDR3 regions were amplified from them. The first round was an RT-PCR with HTBI primers, and the second round was a multiplex PCR. MiXCR, applied by TCRdb to the multiplex PCR reads, yields one record per CDR3 protein. This table has 150,000 to 200,000 distinct CDR3 sequences, 30% to 45% appearing once.

The genes are TRBV15 and TRBJ2-7, with TRBD1 matching over 10 bases. This TCR derives from a man aged 25-40 years with Graves' ophthalmopathy. What was sequenced was peripheral blood. The CDR3 DNA sequence: TGTGCCACCAGCAGAGACGGAGGACAGGGGGTAATCGAGCAGTACTTC. It specifies CATSRDGGQGVIEQYF.